These 20 T cell receptor delta chains originate from one sample sequenced in a study of gamma-delta chains in newborns, infants, children. TCRdb re-called the reads with CATT. The data show about 8,500 delta-chain clones, 3% to 3.5% seen once. The specimen was blood. The receptor source for this set is a child who was a newborn, infant or young child, either healthy, febrile or measles-vaccinated (not recorded which).

Comments on this clone: This likely stems from a read error, as it lies one base from a far larger clone. The chain is built from TRDV2 and TRDJ3; 9 positions agree with TRDD3. CDR3 length: 21 amino acids. Germline loops: CDR1 GEAIGNYY, CDR2 EKD. Trimming at V came to 0 bases and at J to 2 bases, leaving 13 bases not matched to a gene. The CDR3: CACDTVRLGDSSAWDTRQMFF. The CDR3, as DNA: TGTGCCTGTGACACCGTTCGGCTGGGGGATTCGAGCGCCTGGGACACCCGACAGATGTTTTTC.

The chain combines TRDV2 with TRDJ3; D is perhaps TRDD3 (6 bases). This CDR3 spans 18 amino acids. V dropped 1 base and J dropped 0 bases, with 12 bases sitting between them. Germline-derived CDR1 and CDR2 are GEAIGNYY and EKD. The CDR3 DNA reads as TGTGCCTGTGACACTCTGGGGTCAGGCTCCTGGGACACCCGACAGATGTTTTTC. This sequence encodes CACDTLGSGSWDTRQMFF.

This clone rates as medium-sized. This likely stems from a read error, as it lies one base from a far larger clone. V is TRDV2 and J is TRDJ3, with D possibly matching TRDD3 (5 bases). CDR1 and CDR2 from the germline V gene are GEAIGNYY and EKD. CDR3 length: 17 amino acids. V lost 0 bases and J lost 0, with 8 bases in between. In DNA, the CDR3 is TGTGCCTGTGACACCTTGGGGAGCTCCTGGGACACCCGACAGATGTTTTTC. This sequence encodes CACDTLGSSWDTRQMFF.

This clone rates as medium-sized. At the DNA level, this CDR3 is encoded by other sequences in the same sample as well. This chain links TRDV2 with TRDJ3; TRDD3 agrees at 13 bases. The V and J ends lost 3 bases and 0 bases, in that order; junction bases with no gene match: 7. Germline CDR1 is GEAIGNYY and CDR2 is EKD. CDR3 length equals 20 residues. Here the CDR3 DNA reads TGTGCCTGTGACCCTACTGGGGGATACGAAAGCTCCTGGGACACCCGACAGATGTTTTTC. Its protein is CACDPTGGYESSWDTRQMFF.

This clone was counted a few times. The gene calls are TRDV2 and TRDJ1; TRDD3 matches 9 bases. The J gene is absent in TCRdb and was assigned here via DNA matching to germline. In germline, CDR1 is GEAIGNYY, CDR2 EKD. The CDR3 loop spans 16 amino acids. The trim removed 2 bases at V and 1 base at J, leaving 7 bases unmatched. The chain's CDR3 is CACDILGEPSTDKLIF. The CDR3 DNA is TGTGCCTGTGACATACTGGGGGAACCCAGCACCGATAAACTCATCTTT.

In its sample, this clone was seen a few times. The J gene is TRDJ3, the V gene TRDV2, with 8 bases lining up with TRDD3. The CDR3 is 21 residues long. The germline V gene encodes CDR1 GEAIGNYY and CDR2 EKD. J was trimmed by 0 bases and V by 2 bases; bases with no gene match: 14. The CDR3 reads CACDKVLGASSSSWDTRQMFF. The CDR3 bases are TGTGCCTGTGACAAAGTACTGGGGGCCTCATCCAGCTCCTGGGACACCCGACAGATGTTTTTC.

This clone has a handful of counts. This DNA's translation and the protein TCRdb lists, from a much larger clone, do not match at residue 6, likely due to a read error; the protein shown is translated from the DNA. V gene TRDV2 combines with J gene TRDJ3, with D perhaps TRDD3 (5 bases). The CDR3 loop spans 18 amino acids. Germline assignment: CDR1 GEAIGNYY and CDR2 EKD. V was clipped by 3 bases and J by 0 bases, with 14 bases between them. CDR3 nucleotide sequence: TGTGCCTGTGACTACCGGGGACAGAGCTCCTGGGACACCCGACAGATGTTTTTC. Its translation: CACDYRGQSSWDTRQMFF.

In this sample, this clone turned up a few times. The protein TCRdb lists belongs to a much larger clone and differs from this DNA's translation at residue 12, which points to a read error; the protein shown is made from the DNA. This chain joins TRDV2 and TRDJ3, with D possibly TRDD2 on 7 matching bases. The germline V gene encodes CDR1 GEAIGNYY and CDR2 EKD. This CDR3 region has 18 residues. CDR3 residues: CACDTGWGPSWGTRQMFF. As DNA, the CDR3 is TGTGCCTGTGACACGGGATGGGGGCCTTCCTGGGGCACCCGACAGATGTTTTTC.

With regard to this clone: TCRdb's entry gives the protein of a much larger clone, which mismatches this DNA's translation at residue 12, likely from a read error; the protein reported here is translated from the DNA. CDR3 amino acids: CACDSLYWGINADKLIF. As DNA, the CDR3 is TGTGCCTGTGACTCCCTTTACTGGGGGATAAACGCCGATAAACTCATCTTT. V usage is TRDV2 and J usage is TRDJ1, with 11 nucleotides matching TRDD3. This CDR3 region has 17 residues. From germline, CDR1 is GEAIGNYY and CDR2 EKD. J gave up 3 bases and V 3 bases, and 11 bases lay outside the gene matches.

This clone is medium-sized in the sample. Within the sample, other DNA sequences also encode this same CDR3. The CDR3 is CACDTGGYRSWDTRQMFF. CDR3 nucleotides: TGTGCCTGTGACACTGGGGGATACCGGTCCTGGGACACCCGACAGATGTTTTTC. The chain employs TRDV2 and TRDJ3; 10 bases are shared with TRDD3. With 1 base clipped from V and 1 base from J, the junction kept 3 bases outside the gene matches. The CDR3 totals 18 residues. Germline CDR1 is GEAIGNYY and CDR2 is EKD.

As concerns this clone: The mismatch at residue 12 between this DNA's translation and the TCRdb protein of a much larger clone likely reflects a read error; the protein shown is translated from the DNA. V and J are TRDV2 and TRDJ3; possible D gene TRDD3, 6 bases. The CDR3 is made up of 17 amino acids. Germline loops: CDR1 GEAIGNYY, CDR2 EKD. This CDR3 is CACDTVLGSWDARQMFF. The DNA of the CDR3 is TGTGCCTGTGACACCGTACTGGGCTCCTGGGACGCCCGACAGATGTTTTTC.

There are a few counts of this clone. Its ends do not fully match the called genes, so a read error is possible. This chain links TRDV2 with TRDJ3, with TRDD3 identical over 8 bases. The CDR3 length is 19 residues. Germline V lookup: CDR1 GEAIGNYY, CDR2 EKD. The CDR3 protein is CACDLLGVDVSWDARQMFF. The CDR3 DNA reads as TGTGCCTGTGACTTACTGGGGGTTGACGTCTCCTGGGACGCCCGACAGATGTTTTTC.

Concerning this clone itself: A far more abundant clone sits one base away, making this likely a read error. The J gene is TRDJ3, the V gene TRDV2; weak D call: TRDD3 (5 bases). Germline V lookup: CDR1 GEAIGNYY, CDR2 EKD. The CDR3 has 18 residues. The CDR3 coding sequence is TGTGCCTGTGACGCCGTACTAAGCAGCTCCTGGGACACCCGACAGGTGTTTTTC. It encodes CACDAVLSSSWDTRQVFF.

By proportion, this clone is medium-sized. V gene TRDV2 combines with J gene TRDJ3, with TRDD3 identical over 10 bases. Germline values: CDR1 GEAIGNYY, CDR2 EKD. Trimming took 3 bases from V and 1 from J; bases not matched to a gene: 8. The CDR3 consists of 19 residues. DNA of the CDR3: TGTGCCTGTGACCTCGTACTGGGGGATCCATCCTGGGACACCCGACAGATGTTTTTC. It yields the protein CACDLVLGDPSWDTRQMFF.

Concerning this clone itself: Since a much larger clone is just one base distant, this may be a read error. Different DNA sequences within this sample yield the same CDR3. The J gene is TRDJ3, the V gene TRDV2; 11 positions agree with TRDD3. Germline CDR1 and CDR2: GEAIGNYY and EKD. The CDR3 sequence is 19 residues long. The ends lost 0 bases at V and 0 bases at J; junction bases unmatched: 3. The chain's CDR3 is CACDTWGIRSSWDTRQMFF. DNA for the CDR3: TGTGCCTGTGACACCTGGGGGATACGAAGCTCCTGGGACACCCGACAGATGTTTTTC.

This clone showed up just a few times. V and J are TRDV2 and TRDJ3; possible D gene TRDD3, 6 bases. Here the J gene was assigned by germline matching of the DNA, as TCRdb has none. Germline V lookup: CDR1 GEAIGNYY, CDR2 EKD. The CDR3 is 20 residues long. Trimming removed 3 bases at V and 0 bases at J, with 20 bases between. CDR3 residues: CACDLIRGGGHSWDTRQMFF. The CDR3 bases are TGTGCCTGTGACCTGATCAGGGGCGGGGGACACTCCTGGGACACCCGACAGATGTTTTTC.

This clone was seen a few times. The protein that TCRdb holds for this DNA derives from a much larger clone and differs from the translated DNA at residue 8, which likely indicates a read error; the protein shown here is translated from the DNA. For the J gene the call is TRDJ3; the V gene lacks a call; the tabulated D call, TRDD3, remains unverified against the DNA. CDR3 length equals 18 residues. The CDR3 loop reads CACDTGGSGSWDTRQMFF. The CDR3, as DNA: TGTGCCTGTGACACCGGGGGATCCGGCTCCTGGGACACCCGACAGATGTTTTTC.

In this sample, this clone turned up a few times. The genes are TRDV2 and TRDJ3; TRDD3 aligns across 12 bases. Germline V gene sequence: CDR1 GEAIGNYY, CDR2 EKD. The CDR3 is 20 residues long. Losses at the gene ends were 5 bases for V and 3 bases for J; bases not matched to a gene: 13. CDR3 nucleotide sequence: TGTGCCTGTGGCACTCTTACTGGGGGATACCCCTACTGGGACACCCGACAGATGTTTTTC. It translates to CACGTLTGGYPYWDTRQMFF.

To note about this clone: This may come from a read error, since a much larger clone is one base off. The chain combines TRDV2 with TRDJ3, with D tentatively TRDD3 (6 bases). This CDR3 has 19 residues. Germline CDR1 is GEAIGNYY and CDR2 is EKD. The CDR3 sequence: CACDTWGSAHSWDARQMFF. The CDR3 nucleotides read TGTGCCTGTGACACCTGGGGATCGGCGCACTCCTGGGACGCCCGACAGATGTTTTTC.

The chain employs TRDV2 and TRDJ3; 13 nucleotides agree with TRDD3. The length of the CDR3 is 21 residues. V lost 0 bases, J lost 0 bases, and 7 bases stayed unmatched. The germline V gene encodes CDR1 GEAIGNYY and CDR2 EKD. The CDR3 region is CACDTYWGIRPSSWDTRQMFF. Written as DNA, the CDR3 is TGTGCCTGTGACACCTACTGGGGGATACGCCCCTCCTCCTGGGACACCCGACAGATGTTTTTC.